A single sample gave rise to the 14 T cell receptor beta chains below, sequenced in a study of blood T cell repertoires in COVID-19 (dated by TCRdb to the early 2020s). Libraries were prepared through the immunoSEQ multiplex PCR assay. Drawn from immuneACCESS, this table holds only the in-frame rearrangements with V and J called that TCRdb kept. Clones are partly lost; checked studies trace under half to an unresolved V gene and leave the rest unexplained. This sample gives some 130,000 clones in total; about 91% of them show up just once. Of the sample, around 10% is held by the ten largest clones. Sequenced input: peripheral blood. The receptors shown here come from a man aged 50 to 60 with acute or convalescent COVID-19.

This chain links TRBV3-1 (or the pseudogene TRBV3-2) with TRBJ1-6; D may be TRBD1 (6 bases). Germline V gene data show CDR1 as LGHDT and CDR2 as YNNKEL (reference sequence). Trimming pared 2 bases from V and 7 bases from J, leaving 12 bases between. The CDR3 spans 15 residues. The CDR3 nucleotides read TGTGCCAGCAGCCAATACGGGCAGGGGAATTCACCCCTCCACTTT. The encoded protein is CASSQYGQGNSPLHF.

This chain joins TRBV18 and TRBJ1-3, with D possibly being TRBD1 (6 bases). Germline assignment: CDR1 KGHSH and CDR2 LQKENI. This CDR3 comprises 14 residues. V was cut by 6 bases and J by 4 bases, with 13 bases left in between. CDR3 sequence (DNA): TGTGCCAGCTCTTTCGACAGGATCGGAAACACCATATATTTT. Protein: CASSFDRIGNTIYF.

The V gene is TRBV3-1 (or the pseudogene TRBV3-2), the J gene TRBJ1-2; 11 bases map to TRBD1. The CDR3 covers 14 residues. The V and J ends lost 6 bases and 6 bases, in that order; junction bases with no gene match: 6. Germline CDR1 LGHDT, CDR2 YNNKEL (reference sequence). CDR3 coding DNA: TGTGCCAGCAGTCGAAGGGACAGGGGGGATGGCTACACCTTC. Encoded protein: CASSRRDRGDGYTF.

This clone appeared once. This CDR3 reads CASSPVGQGIGYTF. As DNA, the CDR3 is TGTGCCAGCTCACCCGTAGGACAGGGAATTGGCTACACCTTC. J is TRBJ1-2 and V is TRBV18; 8 positions match TRBD1. Looked up from germline, CDR1 is KGHSH and CDR2 is LQKENI. CDR3 length: 14 amino acids. The V gene end was trimmed by 3 bases and the J gene end by 7 bases; junction bases not matched to a gene: 7.

The rearrangement links TRBV28 to TRBJ1-5; the match to TRBD1 covers 9 bases. The length of the CDR3 is 16 residues. The germline CDR1 and CDR2 sequences are MDHEN and SYDVKM. Losses at the gene ends were 7 bases for V and 5 bases for J; bases not matched to a gene: 12. CDR3 nucleotides: TGTGCCAGCACCCCATCGGGACAGGGCATTGATCAGCCCCAGCATTTT. Translation gives CASTPSGQGIDQPQHF.

CDR3 sequence: CASSHSIELLNQPQHF. CDR3 DNA: TGCGCCAGCAGCCACTCTATCGAACTACTCAATCAGCCCCAGCATTTT. This chain joins TRBV4-1 and TRBJ1-5; D is uncertain. The CDR3 length is 16 residues. Germline V gene data show CDR1 as MGHRA and CDR2 as YSYEKL. V lost 3 bases, J lost 3 bases, and 15 bases lay in between.

This rearrangement joins TRBV11-2 to TRBJ2-7; 8 nucleotides align to TRBD2. The length of the CDR3 is 13 residues. Germline V gene lookup returns CDR1 SGHAT and CDR2 FQNNGV. V lost 8 bases, J lost 6 bases, and 9 bases stayed unmatched. CDR3 sequence reads: CASGGTRVGEQYF. The CDR3 nucleotides read TGTGCCAGCGGCGGGACTAGGGTTGGCGAGCAGTACTTC. Full variable domain (outside the CDR3, taken from reference TRBV11-2 and TRBJ2-7): EAGVAQSPRYKIIEKRQSVAFWCNPISGHATLYWYQQILGQGPKLLIQFQNNGVVDDSQLPKDRFSAERLKGVDSTLKIQPAKLEDSAVYLCASGGTRVGEQYFGPGTRLTVT.

This clone was recorded only once. This rearrangement joins TRBV10-3 to TRBJ1-1; D perhaps matches TRBD1 (5 bases). The CDR3 consists of 12 residues. V was pared by 6 bases and J by 6 bases, with 11 bases between. CDR1 and CDR2 (germline): ENHRY, SYGVKD. The DNA of the CDR3 is TGTGCCATCAGGGAAGAAGGGGCTGAAGCTTTCTTT. Translating it yields CAIREEGAEAFF.

The genes are TRBV2 and TRBJ1-5; 7 bases map to TRBD1. The CDR3 runs 15 residues. With 6 bases clipped from V and 4 bases from J, the junction kept 9 bases outside the gene matches. Germline V CDR1 and CDR2: SNHLY, FYNNEI. The CDR3 DNA reads TGTGCCAGCAGGGTCACTGGGACAGCTAATCAGCCCCAGCATTTT. Translated: CASRVTGTANQPQHF.

This chain joins TRBV3-1 (or the pseudogene TRBV3-2) and TRBJ2-1; D perhaps matches TRBD2 (6 bases). The CDR3 sequence is 14 residues long. Trimming left V 7 bases short and J 3 bases short, with 13 bases between. Germline lookup yields CDR1 LGHDT and CDR2 YNNKEL (reference sequence). The CDR3 reads CASTDSGRYNEQFF. CDR3 DNA sequence: TGTGCCAGCACGGATAGCGGACGCTACAATGAGCAGTTCTTC.

The DNA of the CDR3 is TGTGCCAGCAGGGGGACAGGGGAATATGGCTACACCTTC. This codes for CASRGTGEYGYTF. The gene calls are TRBV5-4 and TRBJ1-2; TRBD1 matches at 10 bases. The germline CDR1 and CDR2 sequences are SGHNT and YYREEE (reference sequence). The CDR3 runs to 13 residues. J lost 5 bases, V lost 5 bases, and 3 bases had no gene match.

Note on this clone: The same CDR3 can be traced to other DNA sequences in this sample. The chain carries TRBV19 and TRBJ1-1; D possibly corresponds to TRBD1 (5 bases). The V and J ends lost 5 bases and 2 bases respectively, with 9 bases between them. CDR3 size: 13 residues. CDR1 and CDR2 (germline): LNHDA, SQIVND (reference sequence). CDR3: CASSFDRNTEAFF. As DNA, the CDR3 is TGTGCCAGTAGTTTTGACAGAAACACTGAAGCTTTCTTT.

J is TRBJ2-1 and V is TRBV3-1 (or the pseudogene TRBV3-2); 10 bases align to TRBD1. Looked up from germline, CDR1 is LGHDT and CDR2 is YNNKEL (reference sequence). With 5 bases clipped from V and 5 bases from J, the junction kept 6 bases outside the gene matches. CDR3 length: 15 residues. CDR3 in amino acids: CASSADRGRNNEQFF. In nucleotides, the CDR3 is TGTGCCAGCAGCGCCGACAGGGGGCGGAACAATGAGCAGTTCTTC.

V usage is TRBV5-1 and J usage is TRBJ1-1, with a tentative D call TRBD1 (6 bases). This CDR3 is 12 amino acids long. Trimming took off 4 bases at V and 9 bases at J, with 13 bases between the two ends. Germline V gives CDR1 SGHRS, CDR2 YFSETQ. CDR3 sequence: CASSNDRSQAFF. The CDR3 nucleotides are TGCGCCAGCAGCAACGACAGGAGCCAAGCTTTCTTT.